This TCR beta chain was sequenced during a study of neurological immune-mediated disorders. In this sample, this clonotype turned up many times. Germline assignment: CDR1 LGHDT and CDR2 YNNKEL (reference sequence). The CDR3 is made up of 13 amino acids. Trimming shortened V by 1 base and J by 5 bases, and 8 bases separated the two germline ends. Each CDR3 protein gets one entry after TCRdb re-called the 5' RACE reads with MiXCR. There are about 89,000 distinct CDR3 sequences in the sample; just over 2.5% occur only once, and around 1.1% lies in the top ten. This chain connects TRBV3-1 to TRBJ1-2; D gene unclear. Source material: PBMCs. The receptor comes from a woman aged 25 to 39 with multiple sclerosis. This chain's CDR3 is CASSQAGGYGYTF. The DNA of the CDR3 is TGTGCCAGCAGCCAAGCTGGCGGATATGGCTACACCTTC.